The 22 T cell receptor beta chains below come from one sample, sequenced in a study of cytomegalovirus exposure and HLA in healthy donors. Sequencing was performed with immunoSEQ multiplex PCR; in TCRdb, only in-frame clones are kept and a portion is missing. The sample consists of some 140,000 clones, just over 85% of them appearing once. Sequencing was performed on PBMCs. These receptors were obtained from a human donor in good health.

The J gene is TRBJ1-4, the V gene TRBV4-3; D might be TRBD1 (6 bases). Per germline, CDR1 LGHNA and CDR2 YSLEER. V lost 4 bases to trimming and J lost 6 bases, with 18 bases between them. The CDR3 length is 16 residues. CDR3 sequence reads: CASSRKGGVGDEKLFF. The CDR3 DNA follows: TGCGCCAGCAGCCGAAAGGGGGGGGTCGGGGATGAAAAACTGTTTTTT.

This rearrangement joins TRBV11-1 to TRBJ1-1; D is unresolved. The germline V gene has CDR1 SGHAT and CDR2 FQDESV (reference sequence). The V gene lost 5 bases and the J gene lost 1 base, with 8 bases spanning the gap. The CDR3 covers 13 residues. In nucleotides, the CDR3 is TGTGCCAGCAGCCCCACAAGGAACACTGAAGCTTTCTTT. Protein sequence: CASSPTRNTEAFF.

The chain employs TRBV6-6 and TRBJ1-5; the D is unclear. The germline V and J ends were trimmed by 2 bases and 6 bases, with 17 bases remaining between them. The germline CDR1 and CDR2 sequences are MNHNY and SVGAGI (reference sequence). This CDR3 is built from 16 residues. CDR3 loop: CASSYGANEEFQPQHF. As DNA, the CDR3 is TGTGCCAGCAGTTACGGTGCCAATGAAGAGTTTCAGCCCCAGCATTTT.

J is TRBJ1-1 and V is TRBV7-2; TRBD1 agrees at 8 bases. V dropped 2 bases and J dropped 10; count of bases not matched to a gene: 3. This CDR3 contains 12 residues. Germline CDR1 and CDR2: SGHTA and FQGNSA. CDR3 region: CASSLITGGAFF. The CDR3, as DNA: TGTGCCAGCAGCTTAATTACAGGGGGAGCTTTCTTT.

The chain employs TRBV19 and TRBJ2-1; 11 nucleotides align to TRBD2. Germline V gene data show CDR1 as LNHDA and CDR2 as SQIVND (reference sequence). The CDR3 runs 15 residues. V gave up 6 bases and J gave up 10 bases; unmatched junction bases: 11. This CDR3 reads CASRVTSGGSGEQFF. The CDR3 nucleotides read TGTGCCAGTAGGGTAACTAGCGGGGGTTCCGGCGAGCAGTTCTTC.

The CDR3 protein is CASSLASSYNEQFF. As DNA, the CDR3 is TGTGCCAGCAGCCTTGCTAGCTCCTACAATGAGCAGTTCTTC. This chain links TRBV7-8 with TRBJ2-1; D remains ambiguous. Germline V CDR1 and CDR2: SGHVS, FQNEAQ. CDR3 size: 14 residues. Trimming took off 5 bases at V and 0 bases at J, with 8 bases between the two ends.

This clone was seen more than once but under ten times. At one end, the junction sequence differs from germline, possibly due to a read error. This chain uses TRBV29-1 with TRBJ2-1, with TRBD2 matching over 9 bases. Germline values: CDR1 SQVTM, CDR2 ANQGSEA. This CDR3 comprises 13 residues. The CDR3 DNA reads TGCAGCGTACAGGGCCGTGGGACTAGCTTCCTCCTCTTC. Protein product: CSVQGRGTSFLLF.

This rearrangement joins TRBV25-1 to TRBJ1-1; D gene uncertain. V lost 1 base, J lost 3 bases, and 12 bases lay in between. This CDR3 contains 15 residues. The germline V gene encodes CDR1 MGHDK and CDR2 SYGVNS. CDR3 amino acids: CASSESRPGYTEAFF. CDR3 nucleotide sequence: TGTGCCAGCAGTGAATCACGACCGGGGTACACTGAAGCTTTCTTT.

Only one count was recorded for this clone. V gene TRBV29-1 combines with J gene TRBJ1-3; D may be TRBD1 (5 bases). The CDR3 runs to 13 residues. The V and J ends lost 5 bases and 3 bases respectively, with 11 bases between them. Germline CDR1 reads SQVTM; CDR2 reads ANQGSEA. CDR3 sequence: CSVSGKNGNTIYF. DNA of the CDR3: TGCAGCGTTTCAGGGAAGAATGGAAACACCATATATTTT.

J is TRBJ1-1 and V is TRBV19, with 7 positions matching TRBD1. V shed 3 bases, J shed 4 bases, and the junction held 8 bases outside the gene matches. Germline V lookup: CDR1 LNHDA, CDR2 SQIVND (reference sequence). This CDR3 is built from 15 residues. CDR3 sequence reads: CASSIRTRGTTEAFF. CDR3 nucleotides: TGTGCCAGTAGTATTCGGACCAGGGGGACCACTGAAGCTTTCTTT.

The J gene is TRBJ2-7, the V gene TRBV28; 9 bases agree with TRBD1. V lost 4 bases, J lost 5 bases, and 9 bases stayed unmatched. Looked up from germline, CDR1 is MDHEN and CDR2 is SYDVKM. The CDR3 has 15 residues. CDR3 region: CASSSSGTGINEQYF. The CDR3, as DNA: TGTGCCAGCAGTTCCTCCGGGACAGGGATCAACGAGCAGTACTTC.

The chain has TRBV5-1 and TRBJ1-2; 9 bases map to TRBD1. The CDR3 runs 13 residues. Trimming removed 3 bases from V and 6 bases from J; junction bases left unmatched: 3. CDR1 and CDR2 from the germline V gene are SGHRS and YFSETQ. This CDR3 is CASSSGQGHGYTF. The DNA of the CDR3 is TGCGCCAGCAGCTCGGGACAGGGCCATGGCTACACCTTC.

V usage is TRBV5-1 and J usage is TRBJ2-7; possibly TRBD1 for D (6 bases). CDR3 length: 14 residues. The V and J ends lost 0 bases and 5 bases respectively, with 12 bases between them. The germline CDR1 and CDR2 sequences are SGHRS and YFSETQ. Here the CDR3 reads CASSLEGRDNEQYF. The CDR3 DNA sequence: TGCGCCAGCAGCTTGGAAGGCAGGGACAACGAGCAGTACTTC.

J is TRBJ1-6 and V is TRBV7-2; 9 nucleotides match TRBD1. This CDR3 is built from 15 residues. Germline trimming cut 1 base from V and 8 bases from J; bases unmatched to any gene: 3. Germline CDR1 is SGHTA and CDR2 is FQGNSA. The CDR3 loop reads CASSLVDRGYSPLHF. The CDR3 DNA sequence: TGTGCCAGCAGCTTAGTGGACAGGGGATATTCACCCCTCCACTTT.

V gene TRBV28 combines with J gene TRBJ2-7; no definite D call. CDR1 and CDR2 (germline): MDHEN, SYDVKM. V shed 3 bases and J shed 3 bases, with 6 bases lying between them. The CDR3 has 12 residues. This CDR3 is CASSLGLYEQYF. Here the CDR3 DNA reads TGTGCCAGCAGTTTGGGCCTCTACGAGCAGTACTTC.

The genes are TRBV19 and TRBJ1-1, with 9 bases matching TRBD1. Germline CDR1 and CDR2: LNHDA and SQIVND (reference sequence). The V segment lost 2 bases and the J segment 6 bases; nucleotides outside the gene matches: 4. This CDR3 has 14 amino acids. CDR3: CASSITGGVAEAFF. DNA of the CDR3: TGTGCCAGTAGTATAACAGGGGGCGTTGCTGAAGCTTTCTTT.

In this sample, this clone turned up once. The CDR3 sequence: CASSRDRAEKLFF. The DNA of the CDR3 is TGTGCCAGCAGTCGGGACAGGGCGGAAAAACTGTTTTTT. This chain joins TRBV9 and TRBJ1-4; 9 bases line up with TRBD1. The CDR3 is 13 residues long. CDR1 and CDR2 from the germline V gene are SGDLS and YYNGEE. V was clipped by 5 bases and J by 8 bases; unmatched bases: 4.

The V call is TRBV15, the J call TRBJ2-6; TRBD2 is a possible D gene (5 bases). Germline V gene data show CDR1 as LNHNV and CDR2 as YYDKDF (reference sequence). The CDR3 contains 17 residues. The germline V and J ends were trimmed by 4 bases and 4 bases, with 17 bases remaining between them. CDR3 DNA sequence: TGTGCCACCAGCAACTTCGCGGGTGTATACGGGGCCAACGTCCTGACTTTC. Residues: CATSNFAGVYGANVLTF.

V and J are TRBV7-9 and TRBJ1-4, with 7 bases fitting TRBD1. The CDR3 runs 16 residues. V lost 6 bases and J lost 4; bases outside the gene matches: 11. CDR1 is SEHNR and CDR2 is FQNEAQ in the germline V gene (reference sequence). Written as DNA, the CDR3 is TGTGCCAGCAGTCATCTAGGCCAGGGGGTTAATGAAAAACTGTTTTTT. Translated, it gives CASSHLGQGVNEKLFF.

This chain joins TRBV11-2 and TRBJ2-3; D remains unclear. Trimming took 8 bases from V and 1 from J, leaving 10 bases between them. This CDR3 has 13 residues. The V gene's germline CDR1 is SGHAT and CDR2 FQNNGV. Here the CDR3 DNA reads TGTGCCAGCGACGACCGGGGCACAGATACGCAGTATTTT. Its protein product is CASDDRGTDTQYF.

The V gene is TRBV28, the J gene TRBJ2-7; 9 positions agree with TRBD1. In germline, CDR1 is MDHEN, CDR2 SYDVKM. V trimming: 3 bases; J trimming: 5 bases; junction bases outside the gene matches: 14. The CDR3 contains 17 residues. This chain's CDR3 is CASSFSLTGTGFDEQYF. The CDR3 bases are TGTGCCAGCAGTTTCTCGCTTACCGGGACAGGGTTCGACGAGCAGTACTTC.

This chain joins TRBV30 and TRBJ1-3; 7 bases line up with TRBD1. With 5 bases clipped from V and 6 bases from J, the junction kept 4 bases outside the gene matches. The CDR3 has 12 residues. Germline CDR1 reads GTSNPN; CDR2 reads SVGIG (reference sequence). In DNA, the CDR3 is TGTGCCTGGGACAGGGCGGCAAACACCATATATTTT. It is translated as CAWDRAANTIYF.